The rows below give T cell receptor beta chains drawn from one sample of a study of control samples from healthy donors and cancer patients. Method: immunoSEQ multiplex PCR; TCRdb's copy keeps in-frame clones and lacks some. There are about 86,000 clones in the sample; 85% to 90% occur only once, and roughly 9.7% lies in the top ten. Sequenced material: PBMCs. The receptors stem from a woman between 45 and 65 years old with colorectal cancer. CDR3s include the opening cysteine and the closing phenylalanine or tryptophan. The listing skips clone size in some rows; elsewhere it reads once, few, many or a size class.

clone size	V gene	J gene	CDR3 protein
-	TRBV7-2	TRBJ1-1	CASSLEGTTEAFF
-	TRBV11-3	TRBJ2-2	CASSPTGTPRTGELFF
-	TRBV19	TRBJ1-5	CATKKGFGGNQPQHF
-	TRBV6-5	TRBJ2-5	CASTLAGDQETQYF
-	TRBV7-2	TRBJ1-2	CASSLGGGRADGYTF
-	TRBV7-3	TRBJ2-2	CASSRDGTTGELFF
once	TRBV28	TRBJ2-5	CASSFPGRETQYF
-	TRBV28	TRBJ1-3	CASSQWTDGVGNTIYF
-	TRBV19	TRBJ1-5	CASSILLGNSNQPQHF
-	TRBV4-1	TRBJ1-2	CASSQDLRGVGGYTF
-	TRBV5-1	TRBJ1-2	CASSQDNNYGYTF
-	TRBV6-6	TRBJ1-2	CASSYTTGVYGYTF
-	TRBV6-2/TRBV6-3	TRBJ1-1	CASSLQGRGGTEAFF
-	TRBV10-2	TRBJ2-2	CASSEQGPGELFF
-	TRBV19	TRBJ1-3	CASTRAREAGNTIYF
few	TRBV15	TRBJ1-1	CATSREKGPNTEAFF
-	TRBV3-1/TRBV3-2	TRBJ2-3	CASSQFITDTQYF
-	TRBV4-1	TRBJ2-1	CASSQGQGAGNEQFF
-	TRBV4-3	TRBJ1-5	CASSQDMSQLEGPQHF
many	TRBV6-2/TRBV6-3	TRBJ1-1	CASSSGEVTEAFF
-	TRBV6-5	TRBJ2-3	CASTKDRESTDTQYF
-	TRBV19	TRBJ1-5	CASSIAPNRGRNQPQHF
-	TRBV19	TRBJ2-5	CASSIGGQIQETQYF
-	TRBV30	TRBJ2-5	CAWGTSGTNQETQYF
few	TRBV28	TRBJ1-2	CATDRTADGYTF
-	TRBV19	TRBJ1-5	CASSIVLNQPQHF
-	TRBV19	TRBJ1-4	CASSMAFGNEKLFF
-	TRBV7-7	TRBJ2-1	CASSPGTSVRNEQFF
-	TRBV4-1	TRBJ2-2	CASSQDLAGELFF